This T cell receptor beta chain was recorded in a study of control samples from healthy donors and cancer patients (dated by TCRdb to 2018 to 2021). Judged by its sample share, this clone qualifies as medium-sized (0.01 to 0.1%). Which antigen it targets is not known. Per-nucleotide qualities are absent, and no much larger clonotype sits a single base away. Libraries were prepared through the immunoSEQ multiplex PCR assay. Drawn from immuneACCESS, this table holds only the in-frame rearrangements with V and J called that TCRdb kept. Clones are partly lost; checked studies trace under half to an unresolved V gene and leave the rest unexplained. The sample profile shows about 110,000 clones; approximately 93% of them were found once. Of the sample, 6.5% to 9% falls within the top ten clones. The CDR3 starts with the cysteine, ends with the phenylalanine, and has 13 residues. CDR3 DNA only is kept here, 39 bases in frame from base 1. Trimming removed 3 bases from V and 7 bases from J, leaving 10 bases between the germline ends. CDR1 and CDR2 are read off the germline V gene as SGHTA and FQGNSA.

The receptor comes from a woman under 30 in good health. The receptor chain draws on TRBV7-2 and TRBJ1-5, with the D segment identity uncertain. Sequencing used blood. The nucleotides are TGTGCCAGCAGCTTGCAATCCCTCCAGCCCCAGCATTTT. Its translation reads: CASSLQSLQPQHF.